This T cell receptor beta chain is drawn from a study of T-cell reconstitution after alpha-beta-depleted transplantation in children. This clonotype was seen a few times. The CDR3 is made up of 15 amino acids. V lost 2 bases, J lost 6 bases, and 14 bases lay in between. Germline V gene lookup returns CDR1 SGHAT and CDR2 FQNNGV. The TCRbeta library was prepared with unique molecular identifiers. Using its own MiXCR run on the PCR reads, TCRdb lists one record per CDR3 protein. The sample carries about 400,000 distinct CDR3 sequences, about 20% recorded once. Sequencing was performed on PBMCs from the stem cell graft donor, taken from the stem cell graft. The source of this sequence is a human donor who donated a stem cell graft to a child with acute myeloid leukemia. The V call is TRBV11-2, the J call TRBJ2-1; D uncertain. The CDR3 DNA sequence: TGTGCCAGCAGCTTATCACGCGGCCTATTCAATGAGCAGTTCTTC. Translation: CASSLSRGLFNEQFF.